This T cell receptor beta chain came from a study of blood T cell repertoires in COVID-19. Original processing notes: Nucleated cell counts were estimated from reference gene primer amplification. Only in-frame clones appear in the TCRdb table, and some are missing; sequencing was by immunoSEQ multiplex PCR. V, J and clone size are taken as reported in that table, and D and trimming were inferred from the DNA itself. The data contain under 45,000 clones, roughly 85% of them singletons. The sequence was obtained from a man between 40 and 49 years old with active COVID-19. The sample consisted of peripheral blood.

This chain's CDR3 is CASSWTSGGGNEQFF. DNA for the CDR3: TGCGCCAGCAGCTGGACGAGCGGGGGCGGGAATGAGCAGTTCTTC. The chain has TRBV5-1 and TRBJ2-1; TRBD2 matches 8 bases. The trim removed 3 bases at V and 7 bases at J, leaving 9 bases unmatched. Germline V gene sequence: CDR1 SGHRS, CDR2 YFSETQ. This CDR3 is built from 15 residues.